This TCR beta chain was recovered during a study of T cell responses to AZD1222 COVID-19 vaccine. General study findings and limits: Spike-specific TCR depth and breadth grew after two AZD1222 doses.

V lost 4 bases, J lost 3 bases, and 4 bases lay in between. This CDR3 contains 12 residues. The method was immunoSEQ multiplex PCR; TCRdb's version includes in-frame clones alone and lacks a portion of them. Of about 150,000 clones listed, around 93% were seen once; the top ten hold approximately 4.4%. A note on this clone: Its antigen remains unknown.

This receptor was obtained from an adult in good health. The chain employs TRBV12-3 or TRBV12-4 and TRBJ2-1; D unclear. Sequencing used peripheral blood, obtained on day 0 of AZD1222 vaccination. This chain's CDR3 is CASSSFYNEQFF. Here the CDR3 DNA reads TGTGCCAGCAGTTCTTTCTACAATGAGCAGTTCTTC.